This T cell receptor beta chain stems from a study of blood T cell repertoires in COVID-19. Using immunoSEQ multiplex PCR, the repertoire was profiled, and TCRdb retains in-frame clones only, with some absent. Here the sample spans a few hundred thousand clones, around nine tenths being singletons. Sequences were obtained from PBMCs or T cells enriched from blood (not recorded which). This receptor was identified in a woman between 18 and 30 years old who had recovered from COVID-19.

This chain's CDR3 is CASSAGTFGNTIYF. CDR3 nucleotide sequence: TGTGCCAGCAGCGCCGGGACATTTGGAAACACCATATATTTT. This sequence joins TRBV9 and TRBJ1-3; possibly TRBD1 for D (6 bases). The germline CDR1 and CDR2 sequences are SGDLS and YYNGEE. CDR3 length equals 14 residues. Trimming removed 3 bases from V and 3 bases from J, with 10 bases in between.